The entry below gives a single T cell receptor (beta chain) sequence along with its context. This sample stems from a study of technical replicates of blood from a handful of donors. The germline V gene encodes CDR1 SNHLY and CDR2 FYNNEI. This CDR3 is built from 15 residues. V was pared by 2 bases and J by 5 bases, with 4 bases of the junction left unmatched. Sequencing was performed with immunoSEQ multiplex PCR; in TCRdb, only in-frame clones are kept and a portion is missing. This sample has 100,000 or so clones, with 95% found just once. The receptor was derived from a human donor in good health. The chain has TRBV2 and TRBJ2-2; 8 nucleotides match TRBD1. Sequencing input: T cells isolated from PBMCs. The CDR3 sequence: CASSELTGETGELFF. CDR3 nucleotide sequence: TGTGCCAGCAGTGAATTGACAGGGGAGACCGGGGAGCTGTTTTTT.